Detailed here is one TCR beta chain. This entry is derived from a study of blood T cell repertoires in COVID-19. TCRdb keeps only in-frame clones here, not all; method: immunoSEQ multiplex PCR. The table shows under 200,000 clones, with approximately 79% occurring only once. This receptor was taken from a man aged 30-40 years with active or convalescent COVID-19. The sequenced sample was peripheral blood.

The CDR3 DNA is TGCGCCAGCAGCTCTCCTTCGGACAGGGGAGGTAGGACTGAAGCTTTCTTT. Translated: CASSSPSDRGGRTEAFF. The chain couples TRBV5-1 to TRBJ1-1, with 9 bases aligning to TRBD1. Trimming at V came to 3 bases and at J to 5 bases, leaving 14 bases not matched to a gene. The CDR3 has 17 amino acids. From germline, CDR1 is SGHRS and CDR2 YFSETQ.